This T cell receptor beta chain was recorded in a study of early T cells in non-severe SARS-CoV-2 infection. This clonotype was counted many times. TCRdb re-derived calls from the 5' RACE reads in MiXCR, one entry per CDR3 protein. The repertoire includes 55,000 to 80,000 distinct CDR3 sequences, about an eighth of them detected once, and 5% to 7% sits in the top ten. Germline lookup yields CDR1 SGHTA and CDR2 FQGTGA. Trimming cost V 4 bases and J 0 bases, with 6 bases left between them. The CDR3 has 13 amino acids. The chain carries TRBV7-3 and TRBJ2-5; no reliable D call. Sequencing was performed on whole blood, taken at baseline. The TCR was taken from an adult who was a healthcare worker with PCR-confirmed SARS-CoV-2 infection or an uninfected control (not recorded which). In DNA, the CDR3 is TGTGCCAGCAGCTCGAAGAACCAAGAGACCCAGTACTTC. Translation: CASSSKNQETQYF.